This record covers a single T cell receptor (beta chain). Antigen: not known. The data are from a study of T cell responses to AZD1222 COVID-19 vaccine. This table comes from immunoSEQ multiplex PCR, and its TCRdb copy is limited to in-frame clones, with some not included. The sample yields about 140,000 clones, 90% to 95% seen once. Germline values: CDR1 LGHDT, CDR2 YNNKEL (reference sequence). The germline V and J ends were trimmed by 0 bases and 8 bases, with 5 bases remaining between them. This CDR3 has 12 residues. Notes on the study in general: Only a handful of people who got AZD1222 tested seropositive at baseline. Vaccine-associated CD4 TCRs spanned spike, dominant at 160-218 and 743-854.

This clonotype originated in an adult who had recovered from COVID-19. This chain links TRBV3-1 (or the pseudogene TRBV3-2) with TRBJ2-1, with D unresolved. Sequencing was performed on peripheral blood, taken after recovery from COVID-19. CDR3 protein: CASSQDYYEQFF. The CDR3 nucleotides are TGTGCCAGCAGCCAAGATTATTATGAGCAGTTCTTC.